The 13 T cell receptor beta chains given below trace back to one sample, sequenced in a study of T cell repertoires in cytomegalovirus infection. Each CDR3 protein is one row after TCRdb ran MiXCR on the reads. The sample holds about 240,000 distinct CDR3 sequences, approximately 7% seen once. Sequenced material: PBMCs. All receptors derive from a human donor in good health (CMV status not recorded). Some clones in this sample may be carry-over from other donors' samples.

This clonotype was observed many times. The rearrangement links TRBV29-1 to TRBJ2-1; D ambiguous. This CDR3 comprises 9 residues. The germline CDR1 and CDR2 sequences are SQVTM and ANQGSEA. Trimming took 0 bases from V and 16 from J, leaving 7 bases between them. The CDR3: CSVEDYGFF. CDR3 nucleotide sequence: TGCAGCGTTGAAGATTATGGATTCTTC.

This clonotype was detected ten times or more. The rearrangement uses TRBV5-1 and TRBJ2-7, with D tentatively TRBD2 (5 bases). Germline V CDR1 and CDR2: SGHRS, YFSETQ. The V and J ends lost 0 bases and 7 bases respectively, with 17 bases between them. The CDR3 is 15 residues long. Here the CDR3 DNA reads TGCGCCAGCAGCTTGGGCGGGTCTTTCTCGGGGGAGCAGTACTTC. Protein sequence: CASSLGGSFSGEQYF.

This chain joins TRBV20-1 and TRBJ1-6, with D tentatively TRBD1 (5 bases). V was shortened by 3 bases and J by 4 bases, with 10 bases between the two germline ends. The CDR3 has 14 residues. Germline CDR1 reads DFQATT; CDR2 reads SNEGSKA (reference sequence). CDR3 amino acids: CSASGAGYNSPLHF. CDR3 in DNA: TGCAGTGCTAGTGGGGCCGGTTATAATTCACCCCTCCACTTT.

Ten or more counts support this clonotype. The chain joins TRBV27 to TRBJ2-1, with D perhaps matching TRBD1 or TRBD2 (5 bases each). V lost 5 bases, J lost 4 bases, and 21 bases lay in between. This CDR3 contains 17 residues. In germline, CDR1 is MNHEY, CDR2 SMNVEV (reference sequence). The CDR3 sequence is CASSPPGMTGPYNEQFF. In DNA form, the CDR3 reads TGTGCCAGCAGTCCCCCCGGTATGACGGGACCTTACAATGAGCAGTTCTTC.

This clonotype has at least ten counts. This chain connects TRBV7-2 to TRBJ2-5, with a weak D call TRBD1 (6 bases). In germline, CDR1 is SGHTA, CDR2 FQGNSA. V was shortened by 3 bases and J by 0 bases, with 11 bases between the two germline ends. CDR3 size: 15 residues. CDR3 sequence (DNA): TGTGCCAGCAGCTTGAACAGGGCTAACCAAGAGACCCAGTACTTC. Its translation: CASSLNRANQETQYF.

This clonotype was seen repeatedly, ten times or more. The chain links TRBV7-2 to TRBJ2-7; 8 bases agree with TRBD1. CDR1 and CDR2 from the germline V gene are SGHTA and FQGNSA. The CDR3 sequence is 15 residues long. The V segment lost 5 bases and the J segment 3 bases; nucleotides outside the gene matches: 9. CDR3 residues: CASSLSFGQGYEQYF. The CDR3 coding sequence is TGTGCCAGCAGCCTTTCCTTCGGACAGGGCTACGAGCAGTACTTC.

As to this clonotype: A much larger clonotype is one base distant, so this may be a read error. This sequence joins TRBV7-3 and TRBJ1-1, with no clear D. Germline V gene sequence: CDR1 SGHTA, CDR2 FQGTGA. V was pared by 2 bases and J by 11 bases, with 18 bases between. The CDR3 covers 14 residues. This CDR3 reads CASSLRVGEVGAFF. For the CDR3, the DNA is TGTGCCAGCAGCTTACGGGTAGGAGAGGTGGGCGCTTTCTTT.

This clonotype has more than one count but fewer than ten. This chain joins TRBV2 and TRBJ1-1; D call uncertain. Germline V lookup: CDR1 SNHLY, CDR2 FYNNEI. This CDR3 comprises 13 residues. Between the trimmed V and J ends, which lost 5 bases and 1 base, there was a span of 8 bases. CDR3 coding DNA: TGTGCCAGCAGTTTACACCCGAACACTGAAGCTTTCTTT. Amino acid sequence: CASSLHPNTEAFF. Complete variable domain (other parts from reference TRBV2 and TRBJ1-1): EPEVTQTPSHQVTQMGQEVILRCVPISNHLYFYWYRQILGQKVEFLVSFYNNEISEKSEIFDDQFSVERPDGSNFTLKIRSTKLEDSAMYFCASSLHPNTEAFFGQGTRLTVV.

This clonotype was detected a few times. The rearrangement uses TRBV20-1 and TRBJ2-6; D is undetermined. Germline CDR1 DFQATT, CDR2 SNEGSKA (reference sequence). The CDR3 loop spans 15 amino acids. The germline V and J ends were trimmed by 7 bases and 0 bases, with 13 bases remaining between them. CDR3 region: CSVSRRASGANVLTF. CDR3 in DNA: TGCAGTGTTTCCCGACGGGCCTCTGGGGCCAACGTCCTGACTTTC.

This clonotype was observed at least ten times. The genes are TRBV12-3 or TRBV12-4 and TRBJ2-4, with D unclear. The CDR3 sequence is 13 residues long. Trimming cost V 3 bases and J 14 bases, with 17 bases left between them. The CDR3 DNA reads as TGTGCCAGCAGTTTCCCTGGACCCAAAGAAAAGTACTTC. As protein: CASSFPGPKEKYF.

This clonotype was counted between two and nine times. The V call is TRBV5-1, the J call TRBJ2-7, with a possible D match to TRBD1 (6 bases). This CDR3 has 15 residues. CDR1 is SGHRS, CDR2 YFSETQ, per germline. V shed 4 bases and J shed 1 base, with 15 bases lying between them. The CDR3 protein is CASSPTGLRSYEQYF. CDR3 nucleotide sequence: TGCGCCAGCAGCCCCACAGGGTTGCGGTCCTACGAGCAGTACTTC.

This clonotype was seen at least ten times. J is TRBJ2-3 and V is TRBV29-1, with TRBD1 matching 8 bases. Germline V gene sequence: CDR1 SQVTM, CDR2 ANQGSEA. The CDR3 is 14 amino acids. Germline trimming cut 6 bases from V and 5 bases from J; bases unmatched to any gene: 10. DNA for the CDR3: TGCAGCGTGGGGACAGGTTCGTTCCAAGATACGCAGTATTTT. Translation: CSVGTGSFQDTQYF.

There are a few counts of this clonotype. CDR3 DNA sequence: TGTGCCAGCAGCTTGGACGCGCCGTTGGCTGAGCAGTTCTTC. It encodes CASSLDAPLAEQFF. The chain joins TRBV5-4 to TRBJ2-1; D uncertain. V was trimmed by 0 bases and J by 9 bases, leaving 13 bases between them. The germline V gene encodes CDR1 SGHNT and CDR2 YYREEE (reference sequence). The CDR3 has 14 amino acids. The complete variable domain, with remaining parts taken from reference TRBV5-4 and TRBJ2-1, reads ETGVTQSPTHLIKTRGQQVTLRCSSQSGHNTVSWYQQALGQGPQFIFQYYREEENGRGNFPPRFSGLQFPNYSSELNVNALELDDSALYLCASSLDAPLAEQFFGPGTRLTVL.